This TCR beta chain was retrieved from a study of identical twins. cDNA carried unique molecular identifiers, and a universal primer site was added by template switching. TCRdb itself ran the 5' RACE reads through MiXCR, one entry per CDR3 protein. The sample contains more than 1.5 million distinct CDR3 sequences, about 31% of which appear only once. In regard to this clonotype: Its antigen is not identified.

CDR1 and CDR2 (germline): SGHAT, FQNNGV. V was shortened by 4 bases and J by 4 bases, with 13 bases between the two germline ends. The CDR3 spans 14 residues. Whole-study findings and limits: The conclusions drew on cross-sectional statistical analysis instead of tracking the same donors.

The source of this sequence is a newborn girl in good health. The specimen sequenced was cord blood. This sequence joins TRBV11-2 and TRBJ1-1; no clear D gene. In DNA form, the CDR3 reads TGTGCCAGCAGCTCCAGGATCCCGGGCACTGAAGCTTTCTTT. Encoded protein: CASSSRIPGTEAFF.